Listed here are 13 T cell receptor beta chains from one sample, sequenced in a study of identical twins. TCRdb reprocessed the 5' RACE reads via MiXCR and lists one record per CDR3 protein. The repertoire holds fewer than 650,000 distinct CDR3 sequences, with approximately 9.6% as singletons. In addition, the sample was reused for a study of yellow fever vaccine responses in identical twins.

The sequenced sample was PBMCs. The receptors were gathered from a woman aged 18-29 years in good health.

This clonotype occurred many times. The chain has TRBV24-1 and TRBJ2-1; 10 positions agree with TRBD2. The CDR3 has 20 amino acids. CDR1 and CDR2 (germline): KGHDR, SFDVKD. The ends lost 3 bases at V and 8 bases at J; junction bases unmatched: 21. The CDR3 nucleotides are TGTGCCACCAGTGATCCCCGTATGCTAGCGGGAGAGGGGGGTAGGGATGAGCAGTTCTTC. Residues: CATSDPRMLAGEGGRDEQFF.

This clonotype was counted a few times. The rearrangement uses TRBV6-2 or TRBV6-3 and TRBJ1-2, with D tentatively TRBD1 (5 bases). Germline CDR1 is MNHEY and CDR2 is SVGEGT. Trimming shortened V by 7 bases and J by 12 bases, and 15 bases separated the two germline ends. The CDR3 consists of 11 residues. The DNA of the CDR3 is TGTGCCAGCACCACGGGAGGGGCCCACACCTTC. This gives the protein CASTTGGAHTF.

At least ten counts were recorded for this clonotype. This sequence joins TRBV10-3 and TRBJ1-2; possibly TRBD1 for D (6 bases). The CDR3 is made up of 15 amino acids. Between the trimmed V and J ends, which lost 6 bases and 5 bases, there was a span of 19 bases. CDR1 is ENHRY and CDR2 is SYGVKD in the germline V gene. The CDR3 here is CAISYNKQGFYGYTF. In nucleotides, the CDR3 is TGTGCCATCAGCTATAATAAACAGGGATTTTATGGCTACACCTTC.

V usage is TRBV24-1 and J usage is TRBJ2-3; D not resolved. Germline lookup yields CDR1 KGHDR and CDR2 SFDVKD. The CDR3 extends over 15 amino acids. Between the trimmed V and J ends, which lost 5 bases and 2 bases, there was a span of 13 bases. The chain's CDR3 is CATSVLDGNTDTQYF. The CDR3, as DNA: TGTGCCACCAGTGTCCTTGACGGTAACACAGATACGCAGTATTTT.

This chain uses TRBV11-1 with TRBJ2-3, with D tentatively TRBD2 (6 bases). The CDR3 consists of 19 residues. CDR1 and CDR2 from the germline V gene are SGHAT and FQDESV (reference sequence). The V end lost 4 bases, the J end lost 1 base, and 24 bases lay between the germline ends. The CDR3 DNA reads as TGTGCCAGCAGCTCCCCCGGGGGACGATCCCAGGGCTGCACAGATACGCAGTATTTT. Translating it yields CASSSPGGRSQGCTDTQYF.

This clonotype was observed many times. The rearrangement joins TRBV11-2 to TRBJ2-7, with 7 bases fitting TRBD2. The trim removed 3 bases at V and 3 bases at J, leaving 8 bases unmatched. CDR1 is SGHAT and CDR2 is FQNNGV in the germline V gene. CDR3 length equals 15 residues. The CDR3 DNA sequence: TGTGCCAGCAGCTTGCTCTTCGGCGGGAGCTACGAGCAGTACTTC. Its protein product is CASSLLFGGSYEQYF.

At least ten counts were recorded for this clonotype. The chain is built from TRBV12-3 or TRBV12-4 and TRBJ2-1, with TRBD2 matching over 10 bases. The length of the CDR3 is 15 residues. V shed 7 bases, J shed 7 bases, and the junction held 10 bases outside the gene matches. DNA of the CDR3: TGTGCCAGCATTCCCACTAGCGGGAATAAGAATGAGCAGTTCTTC. This translates into CASIPTSGNKNEQFF.

This clonotype was picked up many times. V is TRBV6-2 or TRBV6-3 and J is TRBJ2-1, with TRBD1 as a possible D gene (5 bases). Trimming removed 0 bases at V and 5 bases at J, with 14 bases between. The length of the CDR3 is 16 residues. The germline CDR1 and CDR2 sequences are MNHEY and SVGEGT. The CDR3 DNA reads TGTGCCAGCAGTTACTCATTGGCAGGGTTGAACAATGAGCAGTTCTTC. It codes for CASSYSLAGLNNEQFF.

This clonotype was found many times. The V and J genes are TRBV4-3 and TRBJ2-7; 9 nucleotides line up with TRBD2. The V and J ends lost 2 bases and 1 base, in that order; junction bases with no gene match: 9. The germline V gene has CDR1 LGHNA and CDR2 YSLEER. The CDR3 is 17 residues long. CDR3 sequence (DNA): TGCGCCAGCAGCCAATCAGCCAGCGGGAGGATATCCTACGAGCAGTACTTC. Protein: CASSQSASGRISYEQYF.

This chain uses TRBV28 with TRBJ2-2, with D perhaps matching TRBD1 (5 bases). The CDR3 is 16 amino acids. Germline CDR1 reads MDHEN; CDR2 reads SYDVKM. The V gene lost 8 bases and the J gene lost 1 base, with 17 bases spanning the gap. This CDR3 is CASLGTDKGNTGELFF. The CDR3 region has the DNA TGTGCCAGCCTCGGAACGGACAAGGGGAACACCGGGGAGCTGTTTTTT.

This clonotype was recorded many times. One end of the junction does not line up with germline, which may come from a read error. The chain links TRBV6-6 to TRBJ1-1; no clear D. Germline V CDR1 and CDR2: MNHNY, SVGAGI (reference sequence). This CDR3 is built from 9 residues. CDR3 DNA sequence: TGTGCCAGCAGTACTCAGCTAGTCTTT. This codes for CASSTQLVF.

The CDR3 DNA is TGTGCCAGCAGCCCCAAGGGTGCGGGGGCGCGCTCGAACACCGGGGAGCTGTTTTTT. Protein product: CASSPKGAGARSNTGELFF. The chain links TRBV3-1 to TRBJ2-2; D perhaps matches TRBD2 (7 bases). The germline V gene has CDR1 LGHDT and CDR2 YNNKEL (reference sequence). Trimming shortened V by 4 bases and J by 0 bases, and 21 bases separated the two germline ends. The CDR3 covers 19 residues.

This clonotype was seen a few times. The chain joins TRBV6-5 to TRBJ2-2; D is unresolved. Per the germline V gene, CDR1 is MNHEY and CDR2 is SVGAGI. V was cut by 1 base and J by 4 bases, with 16 bases left in between. There are 17 residues in the CDR3. The CDR3 region has the DNA TGTGCCAGCAGTTACTATTCGAGACCCTTATTCACCGGGGAGCTGTTTTTT. This translates into CASSYYSRPLFTGELFF.